The 8 T cell receptor beta chains below all came from one sample that was sequenced in a study of cytomegalovirus exposure and HLA in healthy donors. It was with 60 Vbeta and 13 Jbeta primers that the PCR ran. Assay: immunoSEQ multiplex PCR; the TCRdb copy retains only in-frame clones and omits some. The sample shows about 97,000 clones, approximately 75% of them seen only once. Sequencing was done on a sample of PBMCs. These TCRs come from a woman aged 35 to 49 in good health and CMV-seronegative.

The rearrangement joins TRBV7-2 to TRBJ2-1, with 9 positions matching TRBD2. This CDR3 is built from 15 residues. V trimming: 3 bases; J trimming: 3 bases; junction bases outside the gene matches: 3. Germline CDR1 reads SGHTA; CDR2 reads FQGNSA. The CDR3 sequence is CASSFSGGLYNEQFF. The CDR3 nucleotides read TGTGCCAGCAGCTTTAGCGGGGGACTCTACAATGAGCAGTTCTTC.

Of note for this clone: One junction end does not reproduce the germline sequence, and a read error may be involved. Other DNA sequences in the sample encode the same CDR3. J is TRBJ1-6 and V is TRBV7-9; 7 bases fit TRBD1. This CDR3 contains 15 residues. Germline V gives CDR1 SEHNR, CDR2 FQNEAQ (reference sequence). The DNA of the CDR3 is TGTGCCAGCAGCTCTAGGGACAGCCGTAATTCCCCCCTCCACTTT. Residues: CASSSRDSRNSPLHF.

The CDR3 region is CASSLYRDSYEQYF. In DNA form, the CDR3 reads TGTGCCAGCAGTTTATACCGGGACAGCTACGAGCAGTACTTC. The J gene is TRBJ2-5, the V gene TRBV28; TRBD1 matches at 7 bases. The J call may not be correct, given that the DNA end is closer to TRBJ2-7. The V gene's germline CDR1 is MDHEN and CDR2 SYDVKM. The CDR3 spans 14 residues.

The chain has TRBV20-1 and TRBJ1-6; D ambiguous. Germline-derived CDR1 and CDR2 are DFQATT and SNEGSKA (reference sequence). Deletions cut 1 base from V and 14 bases from J, with 9 bases between. The CDR3 has 11 residues. The CDR3 protein is CSARVAQTLHF. DNA for the CDR3: TGCAGTGCTAGAGTGGCACAGACCCTCCACTTT.

This clone was seen more than once but under ten times. A read error may account for a junction end that differs from germline. V usage is TRBV7-3 and J usage is TRBJ2-1; D is possibly TRBD2 (6 bases). This CDR3 has 16 amino acids. The germline CDR1 and CDR2 sequences are SGHTA and FQGTGA. The DNA for the CDR3 is TGTGCCAGCAGCGTAACACCGGGACTTATGTACAATGAGCAGTTCTTC. Protein product: CASSVTPGLMYNEQFF.

This chain links TRBV19 with TRBJ2-5; 7 nucleotides match TRBD2. The ends lost 6 bases at V and 4 bases at J; junction bases unmatched: 8. The CDR3 contains 14 residues. Germline CDR1 reads LNHDA; CDR2 reads SQIVND (reference sequence). The CDR3 protein is CASRGGSVGETQYF. In DNA, the CDR3 is TGTGCCAGTAGGGGCGGGAGTGTTGGAGAGACCCAGTACTTC.

This rearrangement joins TRBV6-1 to TRBJ1-6, with TRBD1 matching over 7 bases. V was pared by 2 bases and J by 4 bases, with 2 bases of the junction left unmatched. This CDR3 region has 15 residues. Germline V gene lookup returns CDR1 MNHNS and CDR2 SASEGT. The CDR3 DNA is TGTGCCAGCAGTGAACAGGGGGAGTATAATTCACCCCTCCACTTT. This sequence encodes CASSEQGEYNSPLHF.

The chain joins TRBV7-9 to TRBJ2-1; 8 bases align to TRBD1. Germline-derived CDR1 and CDR2 are SEHNR and FQNEAQ (reference sequence). The J segment lost 5 bases and the V segment lost 1 base, leaving 10 bases of the junction unmatched. This CDR3 is built from 17 residues. The CDR3 here is CASSLGPQGARDNEQFF. Here the CDR3 DNA reads TGTGCCAGCAGCTTAGGCCCCCAGGGGGCAAGGGACAATGAGCAGTTCTTC. The full variable domain, rest sourced from reference TRBV7-9 and TRBJ2-1, is DTGVSQNPRHKITKRGQNVTFRCDPISEHNRLYWYRQTLGQGPEFLTYFQNEAQLEKSRLLSDRFSAERPKGSFSTLEIQRTEQGDSAMYLCASSLGPQGARDNEQFFGPGTRLTVL.